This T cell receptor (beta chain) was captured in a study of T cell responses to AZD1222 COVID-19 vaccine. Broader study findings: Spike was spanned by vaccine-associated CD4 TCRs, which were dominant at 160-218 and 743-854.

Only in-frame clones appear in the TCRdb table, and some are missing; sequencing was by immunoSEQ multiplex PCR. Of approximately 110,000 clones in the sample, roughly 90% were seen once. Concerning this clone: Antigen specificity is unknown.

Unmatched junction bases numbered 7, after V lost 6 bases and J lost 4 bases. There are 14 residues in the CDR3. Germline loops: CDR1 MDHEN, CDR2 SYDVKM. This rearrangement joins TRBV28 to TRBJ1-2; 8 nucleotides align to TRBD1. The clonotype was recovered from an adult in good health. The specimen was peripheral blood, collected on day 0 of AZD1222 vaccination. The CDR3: CASRGGTGGYGYTF. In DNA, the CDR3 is TGTGCCAGCAGGGGGGGAACAGGGGGCTATGGCTACACCTTC.